Listed below are T cell receptor beta chains from one sample, sequenced in a study of regulatory T cells in long-lasting Graves disease. TCRdb used MiXCR to reprocess the multiplex PCR reads, holding one entry per CDR3 protein. This table holds more than 650,000 distinct CDR3 sequences, approximately 31% found once. Sequenced here: peripheral blood mononuclear cells (PBMCs), sampled when the disease was refractory, from a patient treated with antithyroid drugs. Receptor source: a female donor with Graves disease. Each CDR3 is given with its conserved first and last residue. Rows may omit the clone size; those that give it use once, few, many or a size class.

V: TRBV4-1; size: .; J: TRBJ2-7; CDR3: CASSQAAGTGVSYEQYF
V: TRBV2; size: many; J: TRBJ1-4; CDR3: CASSEERSPGGEKLFF
V: TRBV29-1; size: .; J: TRBJ2-4; CDR3: CSLGQGELPGRQNIQYF
V: TRBV7-9; size: .; J: TRBJ2-5; CDR3: CASSVGGPQETQYF
V: TRBV13; size: .; J: TRBJ2-7; CDR3: CASSVGTGDEQYF
V: TRBV6-4; size: .; J: TRBJ1-3; CDR3: CASRVREVSGTGNTIYF
V: TRBV12-3/TRBV12-4; size: many; J: TRBJ1-4; CDR3: CASRSTGAGEKLFF
V: TRBV20-1; size: few; J: TRBJ1-1; CDR3: CSARLVGSHTEAFF
V: TRBV5-1; size: .; J: TRBJ1-3; CDR3: CASTLGTGNTIYF
V: TRBV5-1; size: .; J: TRBJ2-1; CDR3: CASSLGTTNEQFF
V: TRBV29-1; size: .; J: TRBJ2-1; CDR3: CSALPGLEGNEQFF
V: TRBV10-3; size: .; J: TRBJ2-7; CDR3: CAIKDPDRATSEQYF
V: TRBV6-9; size: few; J: TRBJ2-5; CDR3: CASSLGGRRAETQYF
V: TRBV7-9; size: .; J: TRBJ2-7; CDR3: CASSSGQRSYEQYF
V: TRBV11-2; size: .; J: TRBJ1-4; CDR3: CASSLDRAGPEGEKLFF
V: TRBV18; size: .; J: TRBJ1-2; CDR3: CASSPAGDAYGYTF
V: TRBV19; size: .; J: TRBJ1-2; CDR3: CASSIDPGQNYGYTF
V: TRBV12-3/TRBV12-4; size: .; J: TRBJ2-3; CDR3: CASSLGDGGGDTQYF
V: TRBV29-1; size: .; J: TRBJ1-1; CDR3: CSVERRANTEAFF
V: TRBV29-1; size: few; J: TRBJ1-2; CDR3: CSVRWTAAYNYGYTF
V: TRBV7-9; size: few; J: TRBJ1-1; CDR3: CAWGTEAFF
V: TRBV27; size: .; J: TRBJ2-3; CDR3: CASSPDRPSTDTQYF
V: TRBV5-1; size: .; J: TRBJ1-1; CDR3: CASRLTGDRTNTEAFF
V: TRBV5-4; size: .; J: TRBJ1-2; CDR3: CASRALRDRHGYTF
V: TRBV12-3/TRBV12-4; size: .; J: TRBJ2-3; CDR3: CASSGAGGADTQYF
V: TRBV30; size: .; J: TRBJ1-5; CDR3: CAWSAEKNQPQHF
V: TRBV30; size: .; J: TRBJ1-1; CDR3: CAWQIGPGTEAFF
V: TRBV6-1; size: few; J: TRBJ1-1; CDR3: CASREMSVNLNTEAFF
V: TRBV7-9; size: few; J: TRBJ2-7; CDR3: CASASPSYYEQYF
V: TRBV10-3; size: .; J: TRBJ2-7; CDR3: CAISGGQGSEQYF
V: TRBV27; size: .; J: TRBJ1-1; CDR3: CASSRTGLAEAFF
V: TRBV18; size: .; J: TRBJ1-2; CDR3: CASSLPPYGYTF
V: TRBV6-5; size: .; J: TRBJ2-2; CDR3: CASSYPLGSGRTNTGELFF
V: TRBV20-1; size: .; J: TRBJ2-5; CDR3: CSAGVYRGETQYF
V: TRBV12-3/TRBV12-4; size: many; J: TRBJ1-1; CDR3: CASSLMDRNTEAFF
V: TRBV13; size: .; J: TRBJ1-3; CDR3: CASSLGRASRAGNTIYF
V: TRBV5-4; size: many; J: TRBJ1-1; CDR3: CASSVPDRMNTEAFF
V: TRBV7-2; size: .; J: TRBJ1-2; CDR3: CASSSGQSIGYTF
V: TRBV5-1; size: .; J: TRBJ2-7; CDR3: CASSFLAAVPYEQYF
V: TRBV5-1; size: .; J: TRBJ2-5; CDR3: CATHRGQQETQYF
V: TRBV19; size: .; J: TRBJ1-1; CDR3: CASSDDIGGTEAFF
V: TRBV19; size: few; J: TRBJ2-5; CDR3: CASSMNSGTQETQYF
V: TRBV28; size: .; J: TRBJ2-7; CDR3: CASSKTGTGGVQYF
V: TRBV28; size: .; J: TRBJ2-4; CDR3: CASSPQGRLAKNIQYF
V: TRBV30; size: few; J: TRBJ1-1; CDR3: CAWSPDSLNTEAFF
V: TRBV28; size: many; J: TRBJ1-4; CDR3: CASSRGQGANEKLFF
V: TRBV12-5; size: few; J: TRBJ1-1; CDR3: CASGLVVGSETEAFF
V: TRBV5-1; size: .; J: TRBJ1-1; CDR3: CASSLGGALTTEAFF
V: TRBV3-1; size: few; J: TRBJ1-2; CDR3: CASSHRGQGGGYTF
V: TRBV2; size: many; J: TRBJ1-5; CDR3: CASTGQVSNQPQHF
V: TRBV7-2; size: .; J: TRBJ1-3; CDR3: CASSLGLGGPPTRRSDTIYF
V: TRBV3-1; size: .; J: TRBJ1-4; CDR3: CASRLDREDEKLFF
V: TRBV7-9; size: .; J: TRBJ2-5; CDR3: CASTRTPGARQTQYF
V: TRBV20-1; size: .; J: TRBJ1-1; CDR3: CSAKGVGTEAFF
V: TRBV10-1; size: .; J: TRBJ1-5; CDR3: CASPTHGGQPQHF